This is a list of T cell receptor beta chains from one sample in a study of T cell responses to AZD1222 COVID-19 vaccine. Method: immunoSEQ multiplex PCR; TCRdb's copy keeps in-frame clones and lacks some. The sample holds approximately 130,000 clones, roughly 84% seen once. Sequencing used peripheral blood, obtained 28 days after the second AZD1222 dose. The receptor source for this set is an adult who received the AZD1222 COVID-19 vaccine. CDR3s include the opening cysteine and the closing phenylalanine or tryptophan. Fields, in order: D gene, J gene, V gene, CDR3 protein. The D gene is left open where the match is weak.

>NA|TRBJ2-5|TRBV7-2
CASSLVLGVLYF
>NA|TRBJ1-1|TRBV15
CATSRDERPEAFF
>TRBD1|TRBJ2-7|TRBV7-9
CASSLGTGTYEQYF
>NA|TRBJ1-5|TRBV21-1
CASSNQDRGRNQPQHF
>TRBD2|TRBJ2-7|TRBV5-4
CASSTGTSGTYEQYF
>TRBD1|TRBJ1-5|TRBV5-1
CASSPGTGSNQPQHF
>NA|TRBJ1-2|TRBV11-2
CASSLDTRHDEGYGYTF
>NA|TRBJ1-2|TRBV2
CASSVGRRYGYTF
>TRBD2|TRBJ2-1|TRBV3-1/TRBV3-2
CASSQDSSGGASQFF
>NA|TRBJ1-6|TRBV7-9
CASSLALSGSPLHF
>TRBD2|TRBJ2-1|TRBV2
CASSPNAGGLWEQFF
>NA|TRBJ1-3|TRBV9
CASSDARVSSGNTIYF
>TRBD1|TRBJ2-2|TRBV28
CASSRTGGTGELFF
>NA|TRBJ2-1|TRBV12-5
CASGLGGHNNEQFF
>NA|TRBJ1-5|TRBV19
CASSMGAKGGNQPQHF
>NA|TRBJ2-1|TRBV2
CASSENPYNEQFF
>NA|TRBJ1-1|TRBV2
CASTQVGGGNTEAFF
>NA|TRBJ2-1|TRBV6-2/TRBV6-3
CASSYSGGGLSYNEQFF
>NA|TRBJ1-2|TRBV2
CASSDRFTGYGYTF
>TRBD1|TRBJ1-1|TRBV18
CASSQRSRDRVTAFF
>NA|TRBJ1-5|TRBV6-1
CASSEGWAGIQPQHF
>NA|TRBJ1-3|TRBV10-2
CASWDTASTGNTIYF
>NA|TRBJ1-1|TRBV9
CASSVEGGTEAFF
>NA|TRBJ1-1|TRBV6-5
CASSTEVANTEAFF
>NA|TRBJ2-2|TRBV10-3
CAISEDPTGELFF
>NA|TRBJ2-7|TRBV5-1
CASSLVGFSAASYEQYF
>NA|TRBJ2-2|TRBV18
CASSTLQGTNTGELFF
>NA|TRBJ2-7|TRBV6-2/TRBV6-3
CASSSKGYEQYF
>TRBD1|TRBJ1-2|TRBV7-9
CASSSSNTQGGPNYGYTF
>TRBD1|TRBJ1-2|TRBV9
CASSTRDRGEGYTF
>TRBD1|TRBJ2-3|TRBV5-1
CASSLVGQDTDTQYF
>TRBD1|TRBJ1-1|TRBV4-2
CASSPGQEVTEAFF
>TRBD1|TRBJ1-6|TRBV18
CASSPTGQGYSPLHF
>TRBD1|TRBJ1-5|TRBV19
CASSKYRDRINQPQHF
>NA|TRBJ2-5|TRBV27
CASSSGQIAQETQYF
>NA|TRBJ2-2|TRBV7-6
CASSPGHLSSGELFF
>NA|TRBJ1-5|TRBV28
CASSYGQRNQPQHF
>NA|TRBJ2-2|TRBV15
CATSKPDKNTGELFF
>NA|TRBJ2-5|TRBV7-8
CASSPGLRGQETQYF
>NA|TRBJ1-1|TRBV5-1
CASSLSHRTAVDTEAFF
>TRBD1|TRBJ2-7|TRBV7-9
CASSWTGLADEQYF